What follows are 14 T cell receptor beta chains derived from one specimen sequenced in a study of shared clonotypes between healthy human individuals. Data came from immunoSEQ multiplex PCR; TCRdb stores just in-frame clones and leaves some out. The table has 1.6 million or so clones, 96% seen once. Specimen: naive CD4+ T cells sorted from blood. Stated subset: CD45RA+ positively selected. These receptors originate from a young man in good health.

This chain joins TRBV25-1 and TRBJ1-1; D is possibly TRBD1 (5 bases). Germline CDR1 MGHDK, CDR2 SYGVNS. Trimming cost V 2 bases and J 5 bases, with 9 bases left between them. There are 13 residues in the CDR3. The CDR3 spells CASSELGGTEAFF. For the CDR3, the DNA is TGTGCCAGCAGTGAACTTGGGGGTACTGAAGCTTTCTTT.

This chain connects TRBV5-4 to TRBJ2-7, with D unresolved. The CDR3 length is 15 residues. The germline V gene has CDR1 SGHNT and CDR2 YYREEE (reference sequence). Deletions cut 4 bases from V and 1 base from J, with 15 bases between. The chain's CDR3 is CASSPETSLSYEQYF. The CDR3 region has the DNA TGTGCCAGCAGCCCCGAGACGTCCTTATCCTACGAGCAGTACTTC.

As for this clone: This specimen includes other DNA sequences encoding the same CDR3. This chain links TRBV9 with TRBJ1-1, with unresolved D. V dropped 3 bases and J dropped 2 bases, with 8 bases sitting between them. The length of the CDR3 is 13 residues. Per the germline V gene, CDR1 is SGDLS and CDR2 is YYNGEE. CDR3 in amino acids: CASSADVNTEAFF. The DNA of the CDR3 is TGTGCCAGCAGCGCGGATGTAAACACTGAAGCTTTCTTT.

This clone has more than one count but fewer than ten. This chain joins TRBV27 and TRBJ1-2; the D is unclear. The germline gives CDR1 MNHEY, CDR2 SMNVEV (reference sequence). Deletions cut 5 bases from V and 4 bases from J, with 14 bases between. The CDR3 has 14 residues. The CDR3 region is CASSPRAESYGYTF. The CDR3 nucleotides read TGTGCCAGCAGTCCGAGGGCCGAAAGCTATGGCTACACCTTC.

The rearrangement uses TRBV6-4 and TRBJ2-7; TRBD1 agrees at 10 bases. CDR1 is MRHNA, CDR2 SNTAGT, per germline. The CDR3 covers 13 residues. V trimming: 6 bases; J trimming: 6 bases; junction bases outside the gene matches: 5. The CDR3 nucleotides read TGTGCCAGCAGCCGACAGGGGGCGGCCGAGCAGTACTTC. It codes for CASSRQGAAEQYF.

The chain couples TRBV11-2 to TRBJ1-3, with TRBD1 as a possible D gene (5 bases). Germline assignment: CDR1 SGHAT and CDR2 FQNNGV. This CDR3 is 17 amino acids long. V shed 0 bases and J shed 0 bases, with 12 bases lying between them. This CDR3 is CASSLEIGTVSGNTIYF. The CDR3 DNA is TGTGCCAGCAGCTTAGAAATCGGGACTGTCTCTGGAAACACCATATATTTT.

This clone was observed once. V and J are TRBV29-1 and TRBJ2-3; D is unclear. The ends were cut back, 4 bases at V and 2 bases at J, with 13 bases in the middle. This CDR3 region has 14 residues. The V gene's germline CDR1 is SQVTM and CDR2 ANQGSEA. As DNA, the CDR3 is TGCAGCGTTGGGGATTCCAGGTACACAGATACGCAGTATTTT. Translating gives CSVGDSRYTDTQYF.

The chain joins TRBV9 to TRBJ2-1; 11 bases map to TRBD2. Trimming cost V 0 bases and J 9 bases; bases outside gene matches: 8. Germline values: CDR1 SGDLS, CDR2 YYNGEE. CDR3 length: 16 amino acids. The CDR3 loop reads CASSVDSGRALGEQFF. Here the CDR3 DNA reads TGTGCCAGCAGCGTAGATAGCGGGAGGGCCCTGGGTGAGCAGTTCTTC.

The CDR3 here is CASSADGEPQKYYEQYF. In DNA form, the CDR3 reads TGTGCCAGCAGCGCCGACGGGGAACCTCAGAAATACTACGAGCAGTACTTC. The chain carries TRBV9 and TRBJ2-7; D possibly corresponds to TRBD2 (5 bases). The CDR3 sequence is 17 residues long. V lost 3 bases and J 3 bases, leaving 22 bases between the germline ends. Germline V lookup: CDR1 SGDLS, CDR2 YYNGEE.

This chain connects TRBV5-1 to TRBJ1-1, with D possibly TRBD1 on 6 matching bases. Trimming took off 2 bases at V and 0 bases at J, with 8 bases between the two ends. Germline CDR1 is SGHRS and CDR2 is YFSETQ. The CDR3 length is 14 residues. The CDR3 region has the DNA TGCGCCAGCAGCTTTGGACAGATGAACACTGAAGCTTTCTTT. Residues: CASSFGQMNTEAFF.

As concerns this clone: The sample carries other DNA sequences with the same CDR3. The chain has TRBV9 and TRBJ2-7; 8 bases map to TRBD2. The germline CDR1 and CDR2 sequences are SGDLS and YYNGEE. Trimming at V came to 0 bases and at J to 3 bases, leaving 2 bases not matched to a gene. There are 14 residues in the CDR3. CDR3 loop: CASSVAGGGYEQYF. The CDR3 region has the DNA TGTGCCAGCAGCGTAGCGGGAGGGGGCTACGAGCAGTACTTC.

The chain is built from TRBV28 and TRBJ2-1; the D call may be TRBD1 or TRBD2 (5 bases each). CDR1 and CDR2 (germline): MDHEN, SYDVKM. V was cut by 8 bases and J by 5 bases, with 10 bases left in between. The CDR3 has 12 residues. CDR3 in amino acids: CASLGDHNEQFF. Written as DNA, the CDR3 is TGTGCCAGCCTGGGGGACCACAATGAGCAGTTCTTC.

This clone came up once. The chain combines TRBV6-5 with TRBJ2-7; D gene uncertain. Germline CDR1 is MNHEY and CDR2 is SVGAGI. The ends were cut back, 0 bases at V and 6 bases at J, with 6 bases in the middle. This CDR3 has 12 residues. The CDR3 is CASSYSHGEQYF. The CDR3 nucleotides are TGTGCCAGCAGTTACTCCCACGGCGAGCAGTACTTC.

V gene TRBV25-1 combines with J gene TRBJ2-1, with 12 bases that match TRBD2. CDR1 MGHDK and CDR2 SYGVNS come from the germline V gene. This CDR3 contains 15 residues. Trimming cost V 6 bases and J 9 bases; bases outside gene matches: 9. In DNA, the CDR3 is TGTGCCAGCAGCGGACTAGCGGGACGGGTCGGTGAGCAGTTCTTC. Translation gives CASSGLAGRVGEQFF.